The 9 T cell receptor beta chains reported below all come from one sample, sequenced in a study of blood T cell repertoires in COVID-19. Clones were read by immunoSEQ multiplex PCR, and TCRdb kept only the in-frame ones, dropping some. Among around 100,000 clones, less than 80% were seen once, and the ten largest hold 20%. Source material: peripheral blood. The receptors shown here come from a man between 65 and 85 years old with active or convalescent COVID-19.

This chain joins TRBV21-1 and TRBJ1-1. TRBV21-1 is assigned pseudogene status. This CDR3 contains 15 residues. DNA for the CDR3: TGTGCCAGCAGCAATCCCTGGGGGGGAAACACTGAAGCTTTCTTT. Translating it yields CASSNPWGGNTEAFF.

This clone occurred a few times. The genes are TRBV30 and TRBJ1-5, with D perhaps matching TRBD1 (6 bases). The CDR3 covers 14 residues. Germline CDR1 and CDR2: GTSNPN and SVGIG (reference sequence). V was shortened by 1 base and J by 3 bases, with 10 bases between the two germline ends. CDR3 in amino acids: CAWSAQGNNQPQHF. The CDR3 nucleotides read TGTGCCTGGAGTGCGCAGGGGAACAATCAGCCCCAGCATTTT. Full variable domain (outside the CDR3, taken from reference TRBV30 and TRBJ1-5): SQTIHQWPATLVQPVGSPLSLECTVEGTSNPNLYWYRQAAGRGLQLLFYSVGIGQISSEVPQNLSASRPQDRQFILSSKKLLLSDSGFYLCAWSAQGNNQPQHFGDGTRLSIL.

This clone was seen a handful of times. V and J are TRBV11-2 and TRBJ1-2; TRBD1 matches 7 bases. This CDR3 has 14 residues. CDR1 is SGHAT, CDR2 FQNNGV, per germline. Germline trimming cut 0 bases from V and 6 bases from J; bases unmatched to any gene: 4. CDR3 nucleotides: TGTGCCAGCAGCTTAGATGGGACAGACGATGGCTACACCTTC. It specifies CASSLDGTDDGYTF.

This chain connects TRBV27 to TRBJ2-7; 12 bases agree with TRBD1. The CDR3 contains 15 residues. Germline V CDR1 and CDR2: MNHEY, SMNVEV (reference sequence). V trimming: 5 bases; J trimming: 3 bases; junction bases outside the gene matches: 5. The CDR3 sequence: CASSLGTGGNYEQYF. The CDR3 bases are TGTGCCAGCAGTCTCGGGACAGGGGGCAACTACGAGCAGTACTTC.

This clone was seen a few times. CDR3 amino acids: CASSYPQGRGNQPQHF. In DNA form, the CDR3 reads TGTGCCAGCAGTTACCCACAGGGAAGGGGCAATCAGCCCCAGCATTTT. J is TRBJ1-5 and V is TRBV6-5; a weak D match, TRBD1 (6 bases). Trimming removed 2 bases from V and 2 bases from J, with 13 bases in between. From germline, CDR1 is MNHEY and CDR2 SVGAGI. This CDR3 comprises 16 residues.

The rearrangement uses TRBV19 and TRBJ1-2; 7 bases match TRBD1. Unmatched junction bases numbered 7, after V lost 1 base and J lost 5 bases. The CDR3 consists of 15 residues. CDR1 is LNHDA and CDR2 is SQIVND in the germline V gene (reference sequence). The CDR3 DNA is TGTGCCAGTAGTATAGGGGGACAGTCCCCTTATGGCTACACCTTC. Its protein is CASSIGGQSPYGYTF.

The rearrangement links TRBV5-1 to TRBJ1-2, with D possibly TRBD1 on 5 matching bases. Germline CDR1 SGHRS, CDR2 YFSETQ. The V and J ends lost 3 bases and 7 bases respectively, with 16 bases between them. The CDR3 has 14 residues. CDR3 bases: TGCGCCAGCAGCTCGACAGCCACAGCGGGTGGCTACACCTTC. It translates to CASSSTATAGGYTF.

The gene calls are TRBV6-5 and TRBJ1-1; possible D gene TRBD1, 5 bases. Trimming removed 4 bases at V and 11 bases at J, with 17 bases between. Germline CDR1 reads MNHEY; CDR2 reads SVGAGI. The length of the CDR3 is 13 residues. CDR3 sequence: CASSWEAQGKAFF. The CDR3 DNA reads as TGTGCCAGCAGTTGGGAAGCCCAGGGTAAGGCTTTCTTT.

The rearrangement joins TRBV5-1 to TRBJ2-2; 8 positions match TRBD1. The CDR3 extends over 15 amino acids. Germline trimming cut 3 bases from V and 3 bases from J; bases unmatched to any gene: 4. The germline V gene encodes CDR1 SGHRS and CDR2 YFSETQ. The CDR3: CASSSGQADTGELFF. The DNA of the CDR3 is TGCGCCAGCAGCTCGGGACAGGCGGACACCGGGGAGCTGTTTTTT.